The sequence of this T cell receptor (beta chain) was determined in a study of cytomegalovirus exposure and HLA in healthy donors. Study-wide background: The same platform was used for the 120 or so validation repertoires as for the approximately 720 first-cohort repertoires, as reported in a later analysis. The study's findings and limits: The tendency of first-cohort TCR clusters to co-occur in the 120 or so validation repertoires was identified by a subsequent analysis.

This clone was observed a handful of times. The antigen is not known. Measured with immunoSEQ multiplex PCR; TCRdb has only the in-frame clones, and not every one. The table has approximately 120,000 clones, 85% to 90% seen once; the top ten hold 2% to 2.5%. What was sequenced was PBMCs. This clonotype originated in a young woman in good health and CMV-seronegative.

This CDR3 reads CASSTGTGNLYGYTF. The CDR3 nucleotides are TGTGCCAGCAGCACCGGGACAGGGAACCTTTATGGCTACACCTTC. The V call is TRBV9, the J call TRBJ1-2; 9 nucleotides align to TRBD1. The CDR3 extends over 15 amino acids. J was trimmed by 5 bases and V by 4 bases; bases with no gene match: 9. Germline assignment: CDR1 SGDLS and CDR2 YYNGEE.